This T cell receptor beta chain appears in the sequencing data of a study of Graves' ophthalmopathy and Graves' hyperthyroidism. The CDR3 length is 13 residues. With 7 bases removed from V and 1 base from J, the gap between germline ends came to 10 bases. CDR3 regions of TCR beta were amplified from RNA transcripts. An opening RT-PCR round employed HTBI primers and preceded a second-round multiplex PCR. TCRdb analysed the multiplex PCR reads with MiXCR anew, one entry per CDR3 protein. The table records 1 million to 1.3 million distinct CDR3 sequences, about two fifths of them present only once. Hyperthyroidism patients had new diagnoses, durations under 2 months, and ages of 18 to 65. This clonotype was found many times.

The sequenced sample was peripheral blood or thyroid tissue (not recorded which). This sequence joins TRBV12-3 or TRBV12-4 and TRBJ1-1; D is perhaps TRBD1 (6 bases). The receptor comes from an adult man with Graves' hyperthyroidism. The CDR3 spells CASKGQSNTEAFF. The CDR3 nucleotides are TGTGCCAGCAAGGGACAATCGAACACTGAAGCTTTCTTT.